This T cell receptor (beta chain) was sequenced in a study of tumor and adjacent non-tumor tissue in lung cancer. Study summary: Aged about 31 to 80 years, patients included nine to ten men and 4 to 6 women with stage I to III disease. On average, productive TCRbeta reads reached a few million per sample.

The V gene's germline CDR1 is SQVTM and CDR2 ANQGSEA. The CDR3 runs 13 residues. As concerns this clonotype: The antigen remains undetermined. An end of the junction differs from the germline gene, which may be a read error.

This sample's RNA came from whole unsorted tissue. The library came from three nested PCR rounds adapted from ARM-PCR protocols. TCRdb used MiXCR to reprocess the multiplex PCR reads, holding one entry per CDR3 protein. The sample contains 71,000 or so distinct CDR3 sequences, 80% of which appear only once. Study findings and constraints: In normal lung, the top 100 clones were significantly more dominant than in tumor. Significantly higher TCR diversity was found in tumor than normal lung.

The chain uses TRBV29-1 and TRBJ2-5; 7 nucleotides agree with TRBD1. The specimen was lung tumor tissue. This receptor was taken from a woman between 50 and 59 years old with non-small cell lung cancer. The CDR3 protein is CSVEGDSQETRYF. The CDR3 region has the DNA TGCAGCGTTGAAGGGGACAGCCAAGAGACCCGGTACTTC.